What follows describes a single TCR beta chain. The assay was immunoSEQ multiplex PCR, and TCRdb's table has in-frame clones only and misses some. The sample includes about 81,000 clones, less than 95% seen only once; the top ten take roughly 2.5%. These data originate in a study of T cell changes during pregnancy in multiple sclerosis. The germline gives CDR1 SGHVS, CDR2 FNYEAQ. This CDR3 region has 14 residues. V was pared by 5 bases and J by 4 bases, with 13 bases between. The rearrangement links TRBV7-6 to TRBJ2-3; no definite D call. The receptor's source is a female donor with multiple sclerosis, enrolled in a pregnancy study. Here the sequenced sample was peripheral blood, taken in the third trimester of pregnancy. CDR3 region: CASSQYSGSDTQYF. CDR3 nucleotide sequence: TGTGCCAGCAGCCAATATAGTGGTTCAGATACGCAGTATTTT.